This TCR beta chain came from a study of T cells expressing NK-cell markers. General study points: Dominant NKG2C+ clonotypes accounted for roughly 1.0-8% of CD8+ T cells in six or seven donors. No clear determination of HCMV specificity was made for expanded NKG2C+ T cell clones.

The CDR3 covers 13 residues. Germline CDR1 and CDR2: SGHVS and FNYEAQ. Regarding this clonotype: Its antigen remains unknown.

What made the TCR beta cDNA was 5'RACE template switching with UMIs. TCRdb reprocessed the 5' RACE reads and stores each CDR3 protein as one record, lacking DNA. Its table records 400,000 or so distinct CDR3 sequences. This receptor was taken from a woman between 45 and 60 years old in good health. V usage is TRBV7-6 and J usage is TRBJ2-3; no DNA is available, so the TRBD2 call from TCRdb remains unchecked. The source material was blood T cells: a sorted CD56 or NKG2C T cell subset, CD4+ or CD8+ T cells, or bulk PBMC T cells (not recorded which). The CDR3 region is CASSLGTIYTQYF.